This entry lists 10 T cell receptor beta chains sequenced from one sample in a study of technical replicates of blood from a handful of donors. Sequencing used immunoSEQ multiplex PCR; TCRdb keeps in-frame clones, though not all of them. The data show tens of thousands of clones, with 94% seen just once and 0.2% to 0.3% held by the top ten. Sequencing input: T cells isolated from PBMCs. Receptors originate from a human donor in good health.

This clone has just one count. The V call is TRBV19, the J call TRBJ1-2; TRBD1 aligns across 7 bases. J was trimmed by 4 bases and V by 5 bases; bases with no gene match: 1. This CDR3 comprises 12 residues. Germline V lookup: CDR1 LNHDA, CDR2 SQIVND (reference sequence). As DNA, the CDR3 is TGTGCCAGTAGTGACAGGGCCTATGGCTACACCTTC. Its protein product is CASSDRAYGYTF.

V usage is TRBV11-3 and J usage is TRBJ1-1, with D possibly TRBD1 on 5 matching bases. V lost 6 bases to trimming and J lost 6 bases, with 20 bases between them. The length of the CDR3 is 15 residues. The V gene's germline CDR1 is SGHNT and CDR2 YENEEA. The CDR3 is CASSRTGDLLAEAFF. The CDR3 nucleotides are TGTGCCAGCAGTCGTACGGGGGACCTCCTGGCTGAAGCTTTCTTT.

V gene TRBV18 combines with J gene TRBJ1-3; D is unresolved. CDR1 and CDR2 from the germline V gene are KGHSH and LQKENI. Trimming pared 2 bases from V and 1 base from J, leaving 12 bases between. CDR3 length: 16 amino acids. CDR3 DNA sequence: TGTGCCAGCTCACCAGGGAGCGGAGGGTCTGGAAACACCATATATTTT. As protein: CASSPGSGGSGNTIYF.

This sequence joins TRBV7-9 and TRBJ2-1; no definite D call. Trimming took 3 bases from V and 8 from J, leaving 11 bases between them. Germline loops: CDR1 SEHNR, CDR2 FQNEAQ (reference sequence). CDR3 size: 13 residues. The CDR3 reads CASSFVVSYEQFF. The CDR3 DNA reads TGTGCCAGCAGCTTCGTTGTATCGTATGAGCAGTTCTTC. Using reference TRBV7-9 and TRBJ2-1 for the parts outside the CDR3, the full variable domain is DTGVSQNPRHKITKRGQNVTFRCDPISEHNRLYWYRQTLGQGPEFLTYFQNEAQLEKSRLLSDRFSAERPKGSFSTLEIQRTEQGDSAMYLCASSFVVSYEQFFGPGTRLTVL.

This chain uses TRBV4-1 with TRBJ2-5; 7 nucleotides agree with TRBD1. CDR1 is MGHRA and CDR2 is YSYEKL in the germline V gene. The CDR3 has 14 amino acids. V gave up 1 base and J gave up 8 bases; unmatched junction bases: 7. In DNA, the CDR3 is TGCGCCAGCAGCCAAGGGGACAGTAAGGAAACCCAGTACTTC. This gives the protein CASSQGDSKETQYF.

The rearrangement uses TRBV19 and TRBJ1-4, with a tentative D call TRBD1 (5 bases). The CDR3 has 14 amino acids. CDR1 is LNHDA, CDR2 SQIVND, per germline (reference sequence). V gave up 5 bases and J gave up 0 bases, with 7 bases separating them. The CDR3 DNA follows: TGTGCCAGTAGTCCGACAGCAACTAATGAAAAACTGTTTTTT. This encodes CASSPTATNEKLFF.

This chain joins TRBV2 and TRBJ1-1; D gene unclear. Trimming shortened V by 4 bases and J by 0 bases, and 12 bases separated the two germline ends. In germline, CDR1 is SNHLY, CDR2 FYNNEI. The CDR3 is made up of 15 amino acids. CDR3 protein: CASSVSVEMNTEAFF. CDR3 nucleotide sequence: TGTGCCAGCAGTGTGTCTGTGGAGATGAACACTGAAGCTTTCTTT.

The chain has TRBV7-2 and TRBJ1-2; 8 bases fit TRBD1. This CDR3 region has 16 residues. Trimming cost V 1 base and J 1 base; bases outside gene matches: 5. Looked up from germline, CDR1 is SGHTA and CDR2 is FQGNSA. CDR3: CASSLGGTGFNYGYTF. CDR3 nucleotide sequence: TGTGCCAGCAGCTTAGGGGGGACAGGTTTTAACTATGGCTACACCTTC.

The V gene is TRBV4-1, the J gene TRBJ1-5, with TRBD1 matching over 8 bases. Germline CDR1 and CDR2: MGHRA and YSYEKL. Unmatched junction bases numbered 7, after V lost 3 bases and J lost 3 bases. This CDR3 is built from 16 residues. CDR3 region: CASSQWTGPSNQPQHF. The CDR3, as DNA: TGCGCCAGCAGCCAGTGGACAGGGCCTTCCAATCAGCCCCAGCATTTT.

The CDR3 spells CASSIDLWDTVGYTF. CDR3 bases: TGTGCCAGTAGTATAGATCTGTGGGACACCGTGGGCTACACCTTC. The gene calls are TRBV19 and TRBJ1-2, with D possibly matching TRBD1 (6 bases). The CDR3 is 15 amino acids. Between the trimmed V and J ends, which lost 0 bases and 8 bases, there was a span of 16 bases. CDR1 is LNHDA, CDR2 SQIVND, per germline (reference sequence).